This T cell receptor beta chain appears in the sequencing data of a study of blood T cell repertoires in COVID-19 (dated by TCRdb to about 2020). In the study overall: Samples from collaborators originated in the United States, Italy and Spain and spanned both the acute and convalescent phases of COVID-19. Samples came from the ongoing ImmuneRACE study (first 160 participants) plus 1,254 subjects from 6 global collaborators. The repertoires were released in a freely available public database intended as a resource for research on the immune response to SARS-CoV-2. The sample metadata nearly always contained a de-identified subject ID, COVID-19 status, age in years and sex. The dataset comprised deeply sampled blood TCRbeta repertoires from subjects exposed to, actively infected with, or recovered from COVID-19. The prospective study material was composed of cDNA or gDNA derived from T cells, B-cell-depleted T cells, or PBMCs. Where HLA class I and class II types were available, the types were taken from metadata supplied by the sample provider, not from assay-based typing. On the study overall, not on this receptor specifically: How much clinical and demographic metadata was included differed by source and by participant, and the metadata was provided uncurated.

The collaborating institutions used their own protocols to collect whole blood in K2EDTA tubes. For TCRbeta analysis, collaborators shipped samples in one of three forms: frozen whole blood, isolated PBMCs, or DNA extracted from either of those sample types. Comments on this clone: Its specific antigen is unknown. Within one base of it there is no much larger clone, and no base qualities were kept.

The germline V gene (reference sequence) provides CDR1 LNHDA and CDR2 SQIVND. There are 15 amino acids in the CDR3, from cysteine to phenylalanine inclusive. Only the CDR3 DNA is retained, 45 bases long and in frame from the first base. V lost 6 bases and J lost 6 bases, and the count of bases not matched to a germline gene is 13. The immunoSEQ Assay, a bias-controlled multiplex PCR, was used to amplify TCRbeta CDR3 regions from genomic DNA. The paper's data handling went like this. The number of nucleated cells in each sample was estimated by amplification of reference gene primers within the assay. Sequence reads were collapsed and filtered to measure the absolute abundance of every unique TCRbeta CDR3 rearrangement. For each sample, productive Simpson clonality was calculated by taking the square root of Simpson's diversity index across productive rearrangements. The clones in this table, taken by TCRdb from immuneACCESS, are in-frame only. Not every clone is retained; where verified, under half of the shortfall comes from an unresolved V gene, and the cause of the rest is unknown. V and J calls and clone size are those listed in that table; D and trimming were worked out from the DNA. The sample yields tens of thousands of clones; about 81% were counted once. The top ten clonotypes cover more than 9% of the sample.

The clonotype was recovered from a human donor in a cohort sampled during active COVID-19. Specimen: peripheral blood. Recombination linked TRBV19 to TRBJ1-2, with TRBD1 matching 7 junction bases. The DNA sequence is given as TGTGCCAGTAGCCAGAGACAGGGAAGGGGTAATGGCTACACCTTC. The resulting protein is CASSQRQGRGNGYTF. The variable domain in full, with residues beyond the CDR3 obtained from the reference TRBV19 and TRBJ1-2 genes, is DGGITQSPKYLFRKEGQNVTLSCEQNLNHDAMYWYRQDPGQGLRLIYYSQIVNDFQKGDIAEGYSVSREKKESFPLTVTSAQKNPTAFYLCASSQRQGRGNGYTFGSGTRLTVV.